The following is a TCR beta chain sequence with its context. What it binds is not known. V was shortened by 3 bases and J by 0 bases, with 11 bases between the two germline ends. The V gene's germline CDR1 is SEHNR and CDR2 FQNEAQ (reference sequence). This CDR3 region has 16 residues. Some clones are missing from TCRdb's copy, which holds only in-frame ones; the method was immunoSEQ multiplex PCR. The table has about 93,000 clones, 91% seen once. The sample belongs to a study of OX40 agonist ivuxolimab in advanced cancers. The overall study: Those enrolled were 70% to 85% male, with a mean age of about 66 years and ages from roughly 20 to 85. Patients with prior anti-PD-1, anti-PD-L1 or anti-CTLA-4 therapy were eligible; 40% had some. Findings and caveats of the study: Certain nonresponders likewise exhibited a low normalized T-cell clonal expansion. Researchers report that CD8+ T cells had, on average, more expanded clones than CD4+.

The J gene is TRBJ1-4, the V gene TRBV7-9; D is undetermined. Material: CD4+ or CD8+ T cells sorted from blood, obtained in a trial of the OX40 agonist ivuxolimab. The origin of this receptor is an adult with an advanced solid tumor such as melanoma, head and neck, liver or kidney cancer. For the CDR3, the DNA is TGTGCCAGCAGCTTCGGGTTGTCCGCAACTAATGAAAAACTGTTTTTT. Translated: CASSFGLSATNEKLFF.